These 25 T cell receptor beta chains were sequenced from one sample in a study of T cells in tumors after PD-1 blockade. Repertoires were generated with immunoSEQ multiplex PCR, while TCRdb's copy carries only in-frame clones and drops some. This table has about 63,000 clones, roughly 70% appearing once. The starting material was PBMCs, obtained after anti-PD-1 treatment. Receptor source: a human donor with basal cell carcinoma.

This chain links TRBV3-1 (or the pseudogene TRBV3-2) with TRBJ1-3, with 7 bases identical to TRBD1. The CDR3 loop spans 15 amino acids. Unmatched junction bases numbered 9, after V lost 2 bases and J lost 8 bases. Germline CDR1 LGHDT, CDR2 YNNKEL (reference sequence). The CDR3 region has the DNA TGTGCCAGCAGCCAACGACAGGGTGGCGGGGACACCATATATTTT. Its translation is CASSQRQGGGDTIYF.

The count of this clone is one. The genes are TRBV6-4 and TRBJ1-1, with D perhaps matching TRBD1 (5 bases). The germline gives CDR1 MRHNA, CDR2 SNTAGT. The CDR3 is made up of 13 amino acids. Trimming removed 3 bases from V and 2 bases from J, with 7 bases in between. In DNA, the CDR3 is TGTGCCAGCAGTGAGACAGACAACACTGAAGCTTTCTTT. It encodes CASSETDNTEAFF.

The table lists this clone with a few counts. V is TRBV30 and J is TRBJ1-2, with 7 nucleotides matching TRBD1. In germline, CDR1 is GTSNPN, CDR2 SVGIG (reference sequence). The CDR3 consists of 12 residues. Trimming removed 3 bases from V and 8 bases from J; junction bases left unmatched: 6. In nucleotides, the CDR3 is TGTGCCTGGAGAGAGGACAGGCCGGGCTACACCTTC. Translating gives CAWREDRPGYTF.

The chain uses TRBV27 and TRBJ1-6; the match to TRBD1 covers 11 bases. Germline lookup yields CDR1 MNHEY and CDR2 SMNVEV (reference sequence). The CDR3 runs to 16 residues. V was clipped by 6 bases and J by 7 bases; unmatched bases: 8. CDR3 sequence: CASRYGQGARNSPLHF. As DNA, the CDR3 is TGTGCCAGCAGATACGGACAGGGGGCGCGAAATTCACCCCTCCACTTT.

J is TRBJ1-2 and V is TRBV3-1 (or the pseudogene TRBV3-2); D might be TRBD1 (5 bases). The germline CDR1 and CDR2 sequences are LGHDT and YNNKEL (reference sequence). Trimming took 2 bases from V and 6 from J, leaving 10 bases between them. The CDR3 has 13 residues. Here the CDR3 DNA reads TGTGCCAGCAGCCAATGGGGGGAAAATGGCTACACCTTC. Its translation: CASSQWGENGYTF.

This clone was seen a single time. CDR3 bases: TGTGCCATCAGCACCGACAGAGTTCACACCGGGGAGCTGTTTTTT. Amino acids: CAISTDRVHTGELFF. V is TRBV10-3 and J is TRBJ2-2; TRBD1 might be the D (5 bases). Germline CDR1 ENHRY, CDR2 SYGVKD. V was cut by 6 bases and J by 3 bases, with 14 bases left in between. This CDR3 contains 15 residues.

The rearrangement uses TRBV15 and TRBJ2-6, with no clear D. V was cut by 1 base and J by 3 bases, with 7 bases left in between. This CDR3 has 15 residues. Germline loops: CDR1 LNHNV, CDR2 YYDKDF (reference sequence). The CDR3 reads CATSRAGNGANVLTF. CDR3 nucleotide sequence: TGTGCCACCAGCAGAGCAGGTAATGGGGCCAACGTCCTGACTTTC. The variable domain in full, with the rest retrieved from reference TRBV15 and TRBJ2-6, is DAMVIQNPRYQVTQFGKPVTLSCSQTLNHNVMYWYQQKSSQAPKLLFHYYDKDFNNEADTPDNFQSRRPNTSFCFLDIRSPGLGDTAMYLCATSRAGNGANVLTFGAGSRLTVL.

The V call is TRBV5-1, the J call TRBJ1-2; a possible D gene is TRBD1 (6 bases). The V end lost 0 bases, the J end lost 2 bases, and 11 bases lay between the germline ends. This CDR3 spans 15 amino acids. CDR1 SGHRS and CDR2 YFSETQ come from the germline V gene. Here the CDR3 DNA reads TGCGCCAGCAGCTTGGGCCAGGGGATCAACTATGGCTACACCTTC. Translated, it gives CASSLGQGINYGYTF.

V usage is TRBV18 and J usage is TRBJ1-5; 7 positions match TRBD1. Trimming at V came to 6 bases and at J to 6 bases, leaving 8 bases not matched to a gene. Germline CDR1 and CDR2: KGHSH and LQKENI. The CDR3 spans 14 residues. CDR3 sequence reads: CASSRQGGGQPQHF. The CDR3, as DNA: TGTGCCAGCTCGCGACAGGGAGGAGGTCAGCCCCAGCATTTT.

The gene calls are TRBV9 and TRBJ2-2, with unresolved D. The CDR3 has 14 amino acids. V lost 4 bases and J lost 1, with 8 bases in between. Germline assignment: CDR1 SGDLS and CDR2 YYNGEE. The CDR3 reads CASSSRQNTGELFF. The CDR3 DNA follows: TGTGCCAGCAGCTCCAGACAGAACACCGGGGAGCTGTTTTTT. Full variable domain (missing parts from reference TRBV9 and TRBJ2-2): DSGVTQTPKHLITATGQRVTLRCSPRSGDLSVYWYQQSLDQGLQFLIQYYNGEERAKGNILERFSAQQFPDLHSELNLSSLELGDSALYFCASSSRQNTGELFFGEGSRLTVL.

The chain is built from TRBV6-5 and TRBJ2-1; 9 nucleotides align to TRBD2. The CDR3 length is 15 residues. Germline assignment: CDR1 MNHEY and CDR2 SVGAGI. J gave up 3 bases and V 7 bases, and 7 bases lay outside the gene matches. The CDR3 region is CASTISGGLYNEQFF. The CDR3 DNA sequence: TGTGCCAGCACTATTAGCGGGGGTCTCTACAATGAGCAGTTCTTC.

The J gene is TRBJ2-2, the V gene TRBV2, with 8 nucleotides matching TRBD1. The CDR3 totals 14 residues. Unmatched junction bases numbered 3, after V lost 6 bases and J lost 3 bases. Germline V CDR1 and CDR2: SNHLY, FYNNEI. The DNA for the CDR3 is TGTGCCAGCAGAGGACAGGGAGACACCGGGGAGCTGTTTTTT. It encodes CASRGQGDTGELFF.

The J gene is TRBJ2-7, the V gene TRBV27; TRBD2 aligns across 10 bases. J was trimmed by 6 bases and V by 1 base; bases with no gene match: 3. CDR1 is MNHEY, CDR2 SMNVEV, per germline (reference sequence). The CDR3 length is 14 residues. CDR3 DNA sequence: TGTGCCAGCAGTTTATATAGCGGGGGGACCGAGCAGTACTTC. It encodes CASSLYSGGTEQYF.

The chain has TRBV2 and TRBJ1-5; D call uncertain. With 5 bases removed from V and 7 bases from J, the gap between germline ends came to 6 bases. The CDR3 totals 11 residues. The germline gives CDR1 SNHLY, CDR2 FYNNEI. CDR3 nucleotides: TGTGCCAGCAGTCTCGGGCAGCCCCAGCATTTT. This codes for CASSLGQPQHF. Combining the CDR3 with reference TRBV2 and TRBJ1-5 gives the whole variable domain EPEVTQTPSHQVTQMGQEVILRCVPISNHLYFYWYRQILGQKVEFLVSFYNNEISEKSEIFDDQFSVERPDGSNFTLKIRSTKLEDSAMYFCASSLGQPQHFGDGTRLSIL.

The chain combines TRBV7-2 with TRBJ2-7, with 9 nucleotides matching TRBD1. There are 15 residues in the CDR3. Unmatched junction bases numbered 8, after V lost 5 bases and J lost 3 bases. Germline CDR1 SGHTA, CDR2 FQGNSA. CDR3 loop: CASSLGQGTYYEQYF. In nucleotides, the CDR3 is TGTGCCAGCAGCCTCGGACAGGGGACATACTACGAGCAGTACTTC. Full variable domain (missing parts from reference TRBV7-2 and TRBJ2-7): GAGVSQSPSNKVTEKGKDVELRCDPISGHTALYWYRQSLGQGLEFLIYFQGNSAPDKSGLPSDRFSAERTGGSVSTLTIQRTQQEDSAVYLCASSLGQGTYYEQYFGPGTRLTVT.

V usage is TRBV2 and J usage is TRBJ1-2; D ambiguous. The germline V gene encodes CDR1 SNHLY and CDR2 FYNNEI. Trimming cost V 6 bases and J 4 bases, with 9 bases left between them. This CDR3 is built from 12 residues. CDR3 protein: CASSPRGYGYTF. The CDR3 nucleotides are TGTGCCAGCAGCCCTCGAGGCTATGGCTACACCTTC. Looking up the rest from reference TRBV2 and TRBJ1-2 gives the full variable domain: EPEVTQTPSHQVTQMGQEVILRCVPISNHLYFYWYRQILGQKVEFLVSFYNNEISEKSEIFDDQFSVERPDGSNFTLKIRSTKLEDSAMYFCASSPRGYGYTFGSGTRLTVV.

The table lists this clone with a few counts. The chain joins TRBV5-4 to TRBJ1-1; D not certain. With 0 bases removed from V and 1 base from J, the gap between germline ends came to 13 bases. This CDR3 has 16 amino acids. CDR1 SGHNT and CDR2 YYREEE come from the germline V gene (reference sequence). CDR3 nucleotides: TGTGCCAGCAGCTTGGCAAGGGAGGTTGGGAACACTGAAGCTTTCTTT. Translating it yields CASSLAREVGNTEAFF.

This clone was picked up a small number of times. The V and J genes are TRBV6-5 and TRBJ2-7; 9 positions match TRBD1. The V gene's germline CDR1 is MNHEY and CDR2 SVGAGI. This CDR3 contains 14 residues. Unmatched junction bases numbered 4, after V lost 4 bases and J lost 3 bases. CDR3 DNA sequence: TGTGCCAGCAGTTCCGGGGACAGGGTCTACGAGCAGTACTTC. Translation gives CASSSGDRVYEQYF.

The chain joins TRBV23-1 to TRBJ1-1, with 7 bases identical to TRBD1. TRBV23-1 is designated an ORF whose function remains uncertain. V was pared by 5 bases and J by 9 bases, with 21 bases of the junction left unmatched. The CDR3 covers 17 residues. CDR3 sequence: CASSIVGRPTGRSKAFF. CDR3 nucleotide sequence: TGCGCCAGCAGTATAGTAGGAAGGCCGACAGGGCGGTCGAAAGCTTTCTTT.

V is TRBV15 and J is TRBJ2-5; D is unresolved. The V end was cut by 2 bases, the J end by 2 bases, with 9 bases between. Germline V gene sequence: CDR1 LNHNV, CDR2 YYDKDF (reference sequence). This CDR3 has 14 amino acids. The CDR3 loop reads CATSRTRSQETQYF. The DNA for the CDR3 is TGTGCCACCAGCAGAACCCGCTCTCAAGAGACCCAGTACTTC.

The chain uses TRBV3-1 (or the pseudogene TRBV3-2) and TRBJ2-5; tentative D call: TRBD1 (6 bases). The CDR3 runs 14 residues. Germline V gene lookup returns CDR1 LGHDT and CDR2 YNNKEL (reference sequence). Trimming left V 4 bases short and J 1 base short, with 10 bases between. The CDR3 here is CASSPDRFQETQYF. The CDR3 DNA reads TGTGCCAGCAGCCCTGACAGGTTCCAAGAGACCCAGTACTTC.

The CDR3 reads CASSRYEGTDEQFF. The DNA for the CDR3 is TGTGCCAGCTCACGATACGAGGGGACTGATGAGCAGTTCTTC. The chain links TRBV18 to TRBJ2-1, with a possible D match to TRBD2 (6 bases). The V end was cut by 4 bases, the J end by 8 bases, with 15 bases between. CDR3 length: 14 amino acids. From germline, CDR1 is KGHSH and CDR2 LQKENI.

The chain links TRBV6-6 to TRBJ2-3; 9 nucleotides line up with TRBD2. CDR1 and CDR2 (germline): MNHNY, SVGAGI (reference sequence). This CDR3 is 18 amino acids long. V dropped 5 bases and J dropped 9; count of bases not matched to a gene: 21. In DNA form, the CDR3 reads TGTGCCAGCAGTCCTCGGGGGGGGCCTAGCGGGGCCCAAGGGACGCAGTATTTT. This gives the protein CASSPRGGPSGAQGTQYF.

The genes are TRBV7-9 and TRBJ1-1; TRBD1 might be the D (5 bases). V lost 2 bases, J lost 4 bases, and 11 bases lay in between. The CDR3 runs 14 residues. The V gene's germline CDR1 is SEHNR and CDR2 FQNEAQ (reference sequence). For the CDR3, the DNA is TGTGCCAGCAGCTTAATGGGGGGACCCACTGAAGCTTTCTTT. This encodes CASSLMGGPTEAFF.

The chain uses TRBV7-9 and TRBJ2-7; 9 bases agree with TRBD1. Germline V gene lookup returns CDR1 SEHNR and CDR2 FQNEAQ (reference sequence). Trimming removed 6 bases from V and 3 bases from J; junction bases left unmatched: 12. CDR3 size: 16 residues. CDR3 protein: CASRLGTGRFDYEQYF. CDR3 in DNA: TGTGCCAGCAGGCTGGGGACAGGGAGATTTGACTACGAGCAGTACTTC.